This note documents a single T cell receptor beta chain sequence. The sample is drawn from a study of human T cells and chemical hapten exposure. Study-level information: Patch tests delivered 0.01% DPC to the upper back and were evaluated at 6 days.

Looked up from germline, CDR1 is SQVTM and CDR2 is ANQGSEA. V dropped 4 bases and J dropped 4 bases, with 4 bases sitting between them. The CDR3 sequence is 11 residues long. The time point denotes: patch test 2, 6 weeks after DPC sensitization. Treatment specified: therapeutic diphenylcyclopropenone sensitization with weekly scalp DPC. One entry per CDR3 protein, called by TCRdb with MiXCR from the RACE reads. The sample shows tens of thousands of distinct CDR3 sequences, about 9.3% of them seen only once. The sequence was collected from a woman between 50 and 59 years old with alopecia areata. Some clones in this sample may be carry-over from other donors' samples. The genes are TRBV29-1 and TRBJ1-4, with D uncertain. Specimen: whole blood, collected in connection with sensitization to the hapten diphenylcyclopropenone (DPC). The CDR3 DNA is TGCAGCGTTGTGAATAATGAAAAACTGTTTTTT. It codes for CSVVNNEKLFF. Supplemented by reference TRBV29-1 and TRBJ1-4, the full variable domain reads SAVISQKPSRDICQRGTSLTIQCQVDSQVTMMFWYRQQPGQSLTLIATANQGSEATYESGFVIDKFPISRPNLTFSTLTVSNMSPEDSSIYLCSVVNNEKLFFGSGTQLSVL.